The 2 T cell receptor beta chains presented below share a single source sample, sequenced in a study of T cell repertoires in cytomegalovirus infection. TCRdb redid the calling of the reads with MiXCR, one entry per CDR3 protein. This sample carries about 770,000 distinct CDR3 sequences, just under 30% of them seen once, and the ten largest clones take roughly 14%. No antigens are known for them. Specimen: cultured CD8+ T cells from PBMCs, collected from culture after CMV antigen stimulation. The receptor source for this set is a human donor in good health (CMV status not recorded). Some clones in this sample may be carry-over from other donors' samples.

The chain recombines TRBV25-1 with TRBJ2-3; 10 nucleotides agree with TRBD1. The CDR3 extends over 15 amino acids. CDR1 is MGHDK, CDR2 SYGVNS, per germline. Trimming removed 8 bases from V and 1 base from J; junction bases left unmatched: 6. In DNA form, the CDR3 reads TGTGCCAGCTGCCGGGACAGGGGATGCACAGATACGCAGTATTTT. Its protein product is CASCRDRGCTDTQYF. Full variable domain (remainder filled in from reference TRBV25-1 and TRBJ2-3): EADIYQTPRYLVIGTGKKITLECSQTMGHDKMYWYQQDPGMELHLIHYSYGVNSTEKGDLSSESTVSRIRTEHFPLTLESARPSHTSQYLCASCRDRGCTDTQYFGPGTRLTVL.

This sequence joins TRBV27 and TRBJ1-5, with a tentative D call TRBD1 (5 bases). Trimming pared 3 bases from V and 7 bases from J, leaving 13 bases between. Germline V gene data show CDR1 as MNHEY and CDR2 as SMNVEV (reference sequence). The CDR3 totals 14 residues. The CDR3 sequence is CASSFRRADQPQHF. DNA of the CDR3: TGTGCCAGCAGTTTCCGCAGGGCGGACCAGCCCCAGCATTTT.